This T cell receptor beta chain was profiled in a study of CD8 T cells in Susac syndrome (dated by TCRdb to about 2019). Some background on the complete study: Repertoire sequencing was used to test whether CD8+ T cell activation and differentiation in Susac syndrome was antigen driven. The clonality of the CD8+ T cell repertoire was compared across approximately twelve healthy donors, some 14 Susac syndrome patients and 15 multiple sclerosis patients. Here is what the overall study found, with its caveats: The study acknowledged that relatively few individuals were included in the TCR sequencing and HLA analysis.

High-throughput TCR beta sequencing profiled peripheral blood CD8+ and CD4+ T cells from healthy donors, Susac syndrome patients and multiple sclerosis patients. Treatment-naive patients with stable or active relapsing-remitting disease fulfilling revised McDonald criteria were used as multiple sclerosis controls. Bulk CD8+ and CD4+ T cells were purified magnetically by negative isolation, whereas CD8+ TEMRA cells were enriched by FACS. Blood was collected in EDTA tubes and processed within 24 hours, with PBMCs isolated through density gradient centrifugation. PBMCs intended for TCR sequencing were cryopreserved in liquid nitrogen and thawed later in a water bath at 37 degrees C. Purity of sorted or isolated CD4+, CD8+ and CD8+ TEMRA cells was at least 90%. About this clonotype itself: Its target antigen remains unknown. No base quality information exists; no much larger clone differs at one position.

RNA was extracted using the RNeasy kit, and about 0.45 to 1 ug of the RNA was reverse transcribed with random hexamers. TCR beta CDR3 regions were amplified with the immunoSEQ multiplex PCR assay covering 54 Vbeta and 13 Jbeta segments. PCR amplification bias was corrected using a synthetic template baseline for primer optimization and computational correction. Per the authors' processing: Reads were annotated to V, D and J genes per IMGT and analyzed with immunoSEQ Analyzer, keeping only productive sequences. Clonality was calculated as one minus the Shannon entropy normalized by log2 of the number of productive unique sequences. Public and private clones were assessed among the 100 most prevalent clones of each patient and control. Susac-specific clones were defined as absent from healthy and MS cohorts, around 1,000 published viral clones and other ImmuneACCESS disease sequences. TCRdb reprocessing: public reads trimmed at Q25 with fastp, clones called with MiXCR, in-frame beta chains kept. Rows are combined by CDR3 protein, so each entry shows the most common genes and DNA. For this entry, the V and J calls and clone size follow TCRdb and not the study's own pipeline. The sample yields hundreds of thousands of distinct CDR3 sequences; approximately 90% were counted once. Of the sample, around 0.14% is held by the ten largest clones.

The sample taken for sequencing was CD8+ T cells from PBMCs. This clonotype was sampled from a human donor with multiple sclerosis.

CDR3 sequence: CASQGYNEQFF. The nucleotides are TGTGCCAGCCAAGGTTACAATGAGCAGTTCTTC. This receptor chain uses TRBV2 and TRBJ2-1; no D gene can be assigned with confidence. Relative to germline, V is 8 bases shorter and J is 4 bases shorter, with 6 bases between their ends. The CDR3 contains 11 residues, cysteine and phenylalanine counted. Only the CDR3 DNA is retained, 33 bases long and in frame from the first base. CDR1 and CDR2 were assigned from the germline V gene as SNHLY and FYNNEI. Reference TRBV2 and TRBJ2-1 proteins supply the regions before and after the CDR3; the full variable domain is: EPEVTQTPSHQVTQMGQEVILRCVPISNHLYFYWYRQILGQKVEFLVSFYNNEISEKSEIFDDQFSVERPDGSNFTLKIRSTKLEDSAMYFCASQGYNEQFFGPGTRLTVL.